This T cell receptor (beta chain) was recorded in a study of T-cell memory formation after mild COVID-19. This clonotype has at least ten counts. Its antigen is currently unknown. This CDR3 has 15 amino acids. V lost 1 base and J 8 bases, leaving 15 bases between the germline ends. From 5'RACE with constant-segment primers came TCR alpha and TCR beta cDNA libraries that carried sample barcodes and UMIs. TCRdb itself ran the 5' RACE reads through MiXCR, one entry per CDR3 protein. The sample lists tens of thousands of distinct CDR3 sequences; about 13% were seen once. Findings of the study overall: Contracting clones from day 15 to 85 had balanced CD4/CD8; later expanders favoured CD4+. Pre-infection memory already had some responding clones, implying cross-reactive memory joined. Contracting CD4+ clones sat mainly in CM and EM; CD8+ in EMRA.

Sequencing was performed on PBMCs or a T cell subset sorted from them (not recorded which). The rearrangement uses TRBV12-3 or TRBV12-4 and TRBJ2-1; D ambiguous. The sequence came from an adult woman who had mild COVID-19 (a few samples of this study predate the infection). Cell type and time point are not known. The CDR3 region is CASSLVGPPGYEQFF. The CDR3, as DNA: TGTGCCAGCAGTTTAGTTGGGCCTCCCGGGTATGAGCAGTTCTTC.